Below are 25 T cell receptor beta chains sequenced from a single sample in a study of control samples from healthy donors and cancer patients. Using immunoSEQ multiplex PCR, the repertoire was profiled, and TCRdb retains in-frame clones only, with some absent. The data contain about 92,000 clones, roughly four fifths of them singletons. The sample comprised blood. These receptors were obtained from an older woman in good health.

The CDR3 bases are TGTGCCAGCAGTTTACGACCGAAAGAGACCCAGTACTTC. The encoded protein is CASSLRPKETQYF. This rearrangement joins TRBV27 to TRBJ2-5; no definite D call. There are 13 residues in the CDR3. Looked up from germline, CDR1 is MNHEY and CDR2 is SMNVEV (reference sequence). V was clipped by 2 bases and J by 3 bases, with 7 bases between them.

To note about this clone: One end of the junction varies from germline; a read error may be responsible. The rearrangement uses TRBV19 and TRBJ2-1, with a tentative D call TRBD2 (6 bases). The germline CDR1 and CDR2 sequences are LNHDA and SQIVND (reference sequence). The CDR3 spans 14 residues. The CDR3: CASKTAGTNNQQFF. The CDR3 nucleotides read TGTGCCAGTAAAACGGCGGGAACTAACAATCAGCAGTTCTTC.

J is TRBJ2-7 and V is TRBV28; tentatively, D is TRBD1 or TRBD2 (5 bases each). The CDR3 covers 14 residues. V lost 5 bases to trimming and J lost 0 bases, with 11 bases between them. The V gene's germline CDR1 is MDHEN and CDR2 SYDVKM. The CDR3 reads CASSVPGGSYEQYF. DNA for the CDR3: TGTGCCAGCAGTGTCCCTGGGGGCTCCTACGAGCAGTACTTC.

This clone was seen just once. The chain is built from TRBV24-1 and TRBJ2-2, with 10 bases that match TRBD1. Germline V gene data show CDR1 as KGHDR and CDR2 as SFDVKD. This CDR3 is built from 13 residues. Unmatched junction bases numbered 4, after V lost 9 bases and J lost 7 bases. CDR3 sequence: CATQGQGFGELFF. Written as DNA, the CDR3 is TGTGCCACCCAGGGACAGGGGTTCGGGGAGCTGTTTTTT.

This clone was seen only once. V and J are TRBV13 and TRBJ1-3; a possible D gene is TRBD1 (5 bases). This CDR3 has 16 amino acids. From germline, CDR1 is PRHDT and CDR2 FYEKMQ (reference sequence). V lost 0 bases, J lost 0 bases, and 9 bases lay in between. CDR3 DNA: TGTGCCAGCAGCTTAGGGCGGGGGACCTCTGGAAACACCATATATTTT. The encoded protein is CASSLGRGTSGNTIYF.

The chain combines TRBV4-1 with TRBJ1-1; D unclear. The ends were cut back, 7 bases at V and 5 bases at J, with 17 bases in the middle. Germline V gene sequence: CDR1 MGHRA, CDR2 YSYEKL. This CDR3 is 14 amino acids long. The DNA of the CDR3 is TGCGCCAGCACCCCACGGGTGGGATGGACTGAAGCTTTCTTT. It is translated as CASTPRVGWTEAFF.

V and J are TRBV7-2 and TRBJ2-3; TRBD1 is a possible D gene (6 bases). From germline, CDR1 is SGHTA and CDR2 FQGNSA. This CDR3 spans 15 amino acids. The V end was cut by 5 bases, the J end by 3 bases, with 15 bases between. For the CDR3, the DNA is TGTGCCAGCAGCCAACAGGGTTTGCGGACAGATACGCAGTATTTT. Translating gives CASSQQGLRTDTQYF.

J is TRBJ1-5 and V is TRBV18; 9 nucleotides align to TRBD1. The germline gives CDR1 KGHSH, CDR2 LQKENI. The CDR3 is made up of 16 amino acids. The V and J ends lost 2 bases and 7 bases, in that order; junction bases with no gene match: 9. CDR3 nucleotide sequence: TGTGCCAGCTCACCAGCGTCGGGGACAGGGAACCAGCCCCAGCATTTT. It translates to CASSPASGTGNQPQHF.

This CDR3 is CASSAQTGNEFF. Written as DNA, the CDR3 is TGTGCCAGCAGCGCCCAGACAGGGAATGAGTTCTTC. This sequence joins TRBV11-2 and TRBJ2-1; 7 bases line up with TRBD1. Germline CDR1 reads SGHAT; CDR2 reads FQNNGV. V lost 5 bases, J lost 14 bases, and 9 bases stayed unmatched. The CDR3 runs 12 residues.

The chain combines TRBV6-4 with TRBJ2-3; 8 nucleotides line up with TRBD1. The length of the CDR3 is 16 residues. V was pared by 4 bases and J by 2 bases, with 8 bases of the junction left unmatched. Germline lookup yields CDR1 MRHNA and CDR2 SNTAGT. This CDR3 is CASSVVRDRFTDTQYF. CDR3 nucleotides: TGTGCCAGCAGTGTGGTAAGGGACAGGTTCACAGATACGCAGTATTTT.

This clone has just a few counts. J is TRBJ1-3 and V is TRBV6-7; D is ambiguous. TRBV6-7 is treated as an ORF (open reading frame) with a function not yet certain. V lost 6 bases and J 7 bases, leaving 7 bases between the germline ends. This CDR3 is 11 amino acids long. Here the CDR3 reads CASRRVNTIYF. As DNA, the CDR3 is TGTGCCAGCAGGAGGGTTAACACCATATATTTT.

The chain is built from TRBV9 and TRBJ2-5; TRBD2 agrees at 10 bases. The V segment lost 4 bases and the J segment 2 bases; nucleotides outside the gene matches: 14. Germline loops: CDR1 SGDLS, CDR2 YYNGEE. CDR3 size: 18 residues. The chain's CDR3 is CASSPSLAGWTRQETQYF. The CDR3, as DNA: TGTGCCAGCAGCCCGTCACTAGCGGGATGGACACGACAAGAGACCCAGTACTTC.

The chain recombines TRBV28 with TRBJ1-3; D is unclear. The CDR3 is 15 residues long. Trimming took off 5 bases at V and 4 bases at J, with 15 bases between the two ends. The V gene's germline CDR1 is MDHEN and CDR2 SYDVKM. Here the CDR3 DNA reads TGTGCCAGCAGTCCAGTCGGGCGCCTGGGAAACACCATATATTTT. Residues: CASSPVGRLGNTIYF.

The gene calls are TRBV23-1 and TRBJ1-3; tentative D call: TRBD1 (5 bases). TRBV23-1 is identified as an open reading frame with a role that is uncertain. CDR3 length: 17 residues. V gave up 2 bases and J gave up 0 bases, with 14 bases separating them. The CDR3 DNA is TGCGCCAGCAGTCAACCGTCTCCACAGGTCTCTGGAAACACCATATATTTT. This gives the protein CASSQPSPQVSGNTIYF.

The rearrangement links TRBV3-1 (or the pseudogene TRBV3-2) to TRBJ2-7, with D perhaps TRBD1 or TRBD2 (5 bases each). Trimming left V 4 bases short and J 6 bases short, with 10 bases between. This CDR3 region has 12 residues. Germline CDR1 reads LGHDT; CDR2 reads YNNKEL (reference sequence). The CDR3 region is CASSRGLGEQYF. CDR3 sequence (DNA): TGTGCCAGCAGCCGGGGGTTGGGCGAGCAGTACTTC.

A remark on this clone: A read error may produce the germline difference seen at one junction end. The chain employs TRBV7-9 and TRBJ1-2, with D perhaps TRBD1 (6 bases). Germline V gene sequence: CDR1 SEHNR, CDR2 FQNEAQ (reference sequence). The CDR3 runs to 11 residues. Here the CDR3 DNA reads TGTGCCGGCAGGGGTAACTATGGCTACACCTTC. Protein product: CAGRGNYGYTF. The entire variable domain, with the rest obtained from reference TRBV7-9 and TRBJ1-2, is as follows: DTGVSQNPRHKITKRGQNVTFRCDPISEHNRLYWYRQTLGQGPEFLTYFQNEAQLEKSRLLSDRFSAERPKGSFSTLEIQRTEQGDSAMYLCAGRGNYGYTFGSGTRLTVV.

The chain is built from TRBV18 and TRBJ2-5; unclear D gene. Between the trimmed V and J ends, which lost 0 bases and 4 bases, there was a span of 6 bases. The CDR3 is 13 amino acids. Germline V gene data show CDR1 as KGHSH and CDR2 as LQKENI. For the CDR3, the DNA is TGTGCCAGCTCACCACCTCCAGGAGAGACCCAGTACTTC. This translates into CASSPPPGETQYF.

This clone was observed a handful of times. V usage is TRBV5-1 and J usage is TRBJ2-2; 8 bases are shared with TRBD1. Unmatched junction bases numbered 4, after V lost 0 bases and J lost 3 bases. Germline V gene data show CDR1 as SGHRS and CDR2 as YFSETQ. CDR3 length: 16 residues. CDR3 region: CASSLGRGLDTGELFF. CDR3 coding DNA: TGCGCCAGCAGCTTGGGCAGGGGGCTGGACACCGGGGAGCTGTTTTTT.

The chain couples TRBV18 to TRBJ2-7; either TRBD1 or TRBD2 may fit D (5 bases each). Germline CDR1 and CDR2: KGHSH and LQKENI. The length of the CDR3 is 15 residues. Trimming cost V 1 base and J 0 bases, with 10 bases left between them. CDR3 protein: CASSPLGESSYEQYF. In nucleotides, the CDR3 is TGTGCCAGCTCACCACTAGGGGAGAGCTCCTACGAGCAGTACTTC. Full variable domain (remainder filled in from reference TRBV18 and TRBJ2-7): NAGVMQNPRHLVRRRGQEARLRCSPMKGHSHVYWYRQLPEEGLKFMVYLQKENIIDESGMPKERFSAEFPKEGPSILRIQQVVRGDSAAYFCASSPLGESSYEQYFGPGTRLTVT.

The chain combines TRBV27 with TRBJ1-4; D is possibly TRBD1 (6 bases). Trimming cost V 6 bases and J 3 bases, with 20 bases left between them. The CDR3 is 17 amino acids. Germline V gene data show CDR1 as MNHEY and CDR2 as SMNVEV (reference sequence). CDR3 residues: CASSPGVYRTANEKLFF. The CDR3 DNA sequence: TGTGCCAGCAGCCCAGGGGTGTACCGGACGGCTAATGAAAAACTGTTTTTT.

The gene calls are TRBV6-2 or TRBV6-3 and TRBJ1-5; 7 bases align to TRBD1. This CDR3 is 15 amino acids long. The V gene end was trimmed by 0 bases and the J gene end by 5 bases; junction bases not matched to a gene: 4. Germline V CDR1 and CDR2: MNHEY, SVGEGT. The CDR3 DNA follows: TGTGCCAGCAGTTACTCGAGGACAGGATATCAGCCCCAGCATTTT. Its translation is CASSYSRTGYQPQHF.

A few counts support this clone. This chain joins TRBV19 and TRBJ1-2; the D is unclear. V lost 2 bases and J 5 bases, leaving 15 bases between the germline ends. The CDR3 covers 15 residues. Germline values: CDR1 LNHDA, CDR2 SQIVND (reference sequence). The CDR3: CASSITVLHQYGYTF. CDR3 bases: TGTGCCAGTAGTATAACGGTCCTCCACCAGTATGGCTACACCTTC.

For the CDR3, the DNA is TGCGCCAGCAGCTCTCCGGGGGTGAACACTGAAGCTTTCTTT. This sequence encodes CASSSPGVNTEAFF. The V call is TRBV5-1, the J call TRBJ1-1; a possible D gene is TRBD1 (5 bases). This CDR3 is built from 14 residues. V was cut by 3 bases and J by 0 bases, with 9 bases left in between. The germline V gene encodes CDR1 SGHRS and CDR2 YFSETQ.

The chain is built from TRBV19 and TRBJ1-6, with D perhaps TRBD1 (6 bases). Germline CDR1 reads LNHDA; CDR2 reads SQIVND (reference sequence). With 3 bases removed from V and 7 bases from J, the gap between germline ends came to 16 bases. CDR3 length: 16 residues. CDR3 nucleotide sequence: TGTGCCAGTAGTATCCAGGCGGGGGCGCGGAATTCACCCCTCCACTTT. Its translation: CASSIQAGARNSPLHF.

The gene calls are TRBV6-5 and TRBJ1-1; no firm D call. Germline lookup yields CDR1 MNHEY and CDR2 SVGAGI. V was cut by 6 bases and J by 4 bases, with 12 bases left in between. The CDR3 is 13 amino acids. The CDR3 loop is CASRTLFSTEAFF. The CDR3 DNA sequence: TGTGCCAGCAGGACCCTCTTTAGCACTGAAGCTTTCTTT.